Below, 14 T cell receptor beta chains from the same sample are listed, as sequenced in a study of blood T cell repertoires in COVID-19. Sequenced by immunoSEQ multiplex PCR; TCRdb stores in-frame clones only, minus some. The data contain around 300,000 clones, roughly nine tenths of them singletons. Sample: peripheral blood. All receptors come from a woman aged 30 to 39 with COVID-19, enrolled during active disease.

This chain connects TRBV6-2 or TRBV6-3 to TRBJ2-7, with 11 bases fitting TRBD2. Unmatched junction bases numbered 1, after V lost 2 bases and J lost 1 base. Looked up from germline, CDR1 is MNHEY and CDR2 is SVGEGT. The length of the CDR3 is 15 residues. This chain's CDR3 is CASSYLAGGSYEQYF. In nucleotides, the CDR3 is TGTGCCAGCAGTTACCTAGCGGGAGGTTCCTACGAGCAGTACTTC.

The gene calls are TRBV5-1 and TRBJ2-7; D might be TRBD1 (6 bases). Germline assignment: CDR1 SGHRS and CDR2 YFSETQ. This CDR3 is 17 amino acids long. V was clipped by 0 bases and J by 1 base, with 17 bases between them. The CDR3 sequence is CASSLAQGQGVSYEQYF. The CDR3 DNA reads TGCGCCAGCAGCTTGGCCCAGGGACAAGGAGTTTCCTACGAGCAGTACTTC.

Here the CDR3 DNA reads TGCGCCAGCAGCTTGGCGTTAGCTTCAGAGACCCAGTACTTC. This sequence encodes CASSLALASETQYF. V is TRBV5-1 and J is TRBJ2-5; D is uncertain. CDR1 SGHRS and CDR2 YFSETQ come from the germline V gene. V was trimmed by 0 bases and J by 4 bases, leaving 10 bases between them. The CDR3 has 14 residues.

This rearrangement joins TRBV10-1 to TRBJ2-1, with D unresolved. CDR1 and CDR2 from the germline V gene are WNHNN and SYGVQD (reference sequence). This CDR3 is 12 amino acids long. V was shortened by 4 bases and J by 3 bases, with 4 bases between the two germline ends. The CDR3 reads CASSANYNEQFF. The DNA of the CDR3 is TGCGCCAGCAGTGCTAACTACAATGAGCAGTTCTTC.

The chain recombines TRBV4-1 with TRBJ2-1; 9 bases are a match to TRBD1. Trimming at V came to 5 bases and at J to 5 bases, leaving 4 bases not matched to a gene. CDR1 is MGHRA and CDR2 is YSYEKL in the germline V gene. The CDR3 totals 14 residues. CDR3 bases: TGCGCCAGCAGCGAACGGACAGGGGACAATGAGCAGTTCTTC. Protein product: CASSERTGDNEQFF.

This clone was seen a few times. The chain is built from TRBV28 and TRBJ1-1; D perhaps matches TRBD1 (5 bases). Germline CDR1 reads MDHEN; CDR2 reads SYDVKM. V was clipped by 8 bases and J by 0 bases, with 10 bases between them. The CDR3 has 13 residues. CDR3: CASRTFMNTEAFF. The CDR3, as DNA: TGTGCCAGCCGGACATTCATGAACACTGAAGCTTTCTTT.

V usage is TRBV4-2 and J usage is TRBJ1-2, with D unresolved. Trimming took off 0 bases at V and 4 bases at J, with 18 bases between the two ends. The CDR3 contains 17 residues. Germline lookup yields CDR1 LGHNA and CDR2 YNFKEQ. The CDR3 DNA is TGTGCCAGCAGCCAAGAGTTAGCGGCAGACTGGGGCTATGGCTACACCTTC. It encodes CASSQELAADWGYGYTF.

This sequence joins TRBV24-1 and TRBJ2-3, with D maybe TRBD2 (7 bases). The germline V and J ends were trimmed by 3 bases and 4 bases, with 10 bases remaining between them. From germline, CDR1 is KGHDR and CDR2 SFDVKD. The CDR3 runs 14 residues. CDR3 amino acids: CATSDQGRADTQYF. For the CDR3, the DNA is TGTGCCACCAGTGATCAGGGGAGGGCAGATACGCAGTATTTT.

J is TRBJ2-7 and V is TRBV30, with 11 bases aligning to TRBD2. V lost 0 bases, J lost 5 bases, and 6 bases stayed unmatched. The CDR3 covers 15 residues. The germline V gene encodes CDR1 GTSNPN and CDR2 SVGIG (reference sequence). The CDR3 bases are TGTGCCTGGAGTGTTAAAGCTAGCGGGAGGCACGAGCAGTACTTC. It codes for CAWSVKASGRHEQYF. The variable domain in full, with the rest retrieved from reference TRBV30 and TRBJ2-7, is SQTIHQWPATLVQPVGSPLSLECTVEGTSNPNLYWYRQAAGRGLQLLFYSVGIGQISSEVPQNLSASRPQDRQFILSSKKLLLSDSGFYLCAWSVKASGRHEQYFGPGTRLTVT.

The chain carries TRBV3-1 (or the pseudogene TRBV3-2) and TRBJ2-6; D gene uncertain. Germline-derived CDR1 and CDR2 are LGHDT and YNNKEL (reference sequence). The ends were cut back, 0 bases at V and 0 bases at J, with 3 bases in the middle. This CDR3 region has 15 residues. The CDR3 sequence is CASSQDISGANVLTF. DNA of the CDR3: TGTGCCAGCAGCCAAGATATCTCTGGGGCCAACGTCCTGACTTTC.

This sequence joins TRBV7-6 and TRBJ2-5; 10 nucleotides align to TRBD2. This CDR3 is built from 16 residues. Looked up from germline, CDR1 is SGHVS and CDR2 is FNYEAQ. V shed 1 base, J shed 2 bases, and the junction held 4 bases outside the gene matches. CDR3 nucleotides: TGTGCCAGCAGCTTAGTAACTAGCGGGGATCAAGAGACCCAGTACTTC. It encodes CASSLVTSGDQETQYF.

V and J are TRBV27 and TRBJ1-1; TRBD1 might be the D (5 bases). This CDR3 has 14 residues. Germline V gene lookup returns CDR1 MNHEY and CDR2 SMNVEV (reference sequence). V lost 6 bases, J lost 1 base, and 12 bases lay in between. The DNA for the CDR3 is TGTGCCAGCAGGCTACAGGCAGCGAACACTGAAGCTTTCTTT. It translates to CASRLQAANTEAFF.

Of note for this clone: The identical CDR3 is also encoded by other nucleotide sequences in the sample. V is TRBV5-4 and J is TRBJ2-1; 12 positions match TRBD2. V was clipped by 4 bases and J by 7 bases; unmatched bases: 3. The CDR3 sequence is 14 residues long. Per germline, CDR1 SGHNT and CDR2 YYREEE (reference sequence). The CDR3 loop reads CASSPGLAGNEQFF. The CDR3 DNA sequence: TGTGCCAGCAGCCCCGGACTAGCGGGGAATGAGCAGTTCTTC.

This rearrangement joins TRBV18 to TRBJ2-5; 7 nucleotides match TRBD2. The CDR3 totals 15 residues. Germline V gene lookup returns CDR1 KGHSH and CDR2 LQKENI. J lost 1 base, V lost 3 bases, and 5 bases had no gene match. The CDR3 nucleotides read TGTGCCAGCTCACCTCGGGGGGATCCCCAAGAGACCCAGTACTTC. This sequence encodes CASSPRGDPQETQYF. Together with reference TRBV18 and TRBJ2-5, the CDR3 gives the full variable domain: NAGVMQNPRHLVRRRGQEARLRCSPMKGHSHVYWYRQLPEEGLKFMVYLQKENIIDESGMPKERFSAEFPKEGPSILRIQQVVRGDSAAYFCASSPRGDPQETQYFGPGTRLLVL.